This TCR beta chain was sequenced in a study of T cell repertoires in cytomegalovirus infection. The CDR3 sequence is 16 residues long. V shed 3 bases and J 3 bases; nucleotides not matched to a gene: 7. Germline loops: CDR1 SGHDT, CDR2 YYEEEE. TCRdb used MiXCR to reprocess the reads, holding one entry per CDR3 protein. Here the sample spans around 550,000 distinct CDR3 sequences, 26% being singletons. The chain employs TRBV5-6 and TRBJ2-5, with 11 nucleotides matching TRBD1. The TCR originated in a human donor in good health (CMV status not recorded). Some clones in this sample may be carry-over from other donors' samples. Sequences were obtained from PBMCs. The CDR3 spells CASSYRTGGPKETQYF. CDR3 bases: TGTGCCAGCAGCTACCGGACAGGGGGCCCAAAAGAGACCCAGTACTTC.